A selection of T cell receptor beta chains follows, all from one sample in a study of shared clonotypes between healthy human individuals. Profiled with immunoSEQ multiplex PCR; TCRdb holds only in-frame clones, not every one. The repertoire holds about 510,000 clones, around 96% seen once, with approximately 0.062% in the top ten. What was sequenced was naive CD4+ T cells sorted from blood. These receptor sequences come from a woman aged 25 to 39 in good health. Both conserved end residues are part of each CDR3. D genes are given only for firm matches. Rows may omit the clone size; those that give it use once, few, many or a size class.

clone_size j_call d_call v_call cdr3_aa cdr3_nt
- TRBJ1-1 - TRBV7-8 CASSLAAGRNTEAFF TGTGCCAGCAGCTTAGCCGCAGGGAGGAACACTGAAGCTTTCTTT
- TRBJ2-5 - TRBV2 CASHRIGETQYF TGTGCCAGCCACAGGATCGGGGAGACCCAGTACTTC
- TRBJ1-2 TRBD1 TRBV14 CASSRQGAEGYTF TGTGCCAGCAGCAGACAGGGGGCTGAGGGCTACACCTTC
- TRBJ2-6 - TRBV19 CASSIARSGANVLTF TGTGCCAGTAGTATAGCTCGCTCTGGGGCCAACGTCCTGACTTTC
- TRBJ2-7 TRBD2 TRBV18 CASSAGAPYEQYF TGTGCCAGCTCAGCGGGAGCCCCCTACGAGCAGTACTTC
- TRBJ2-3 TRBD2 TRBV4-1 CASSQPTSGSTDTQYF TGCGCCAGCAGCCAACCTACTAGCGGGAGCACAGATACGCAGTATTTT
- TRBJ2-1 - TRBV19 CASSRARRLNEQFF TGTGCCAGTAGTCGCGCCAGGCGCCTCAATGAGCAGTTCTTC
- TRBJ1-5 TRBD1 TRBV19 CASSTDRGNQPQHF TGTGCCAGTAGTACCGACAGGGGCAATCAGCCCCAGCATTTT
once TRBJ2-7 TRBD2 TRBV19 CASAGRGVNEQYF TGTGCCAGCGCCGGGAGGGGAGTCAACGAGCAGTACTTC
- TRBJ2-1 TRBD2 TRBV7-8 CASSLGSAGESSYNEQFF TGTGCCAGCAGCTTAGGGTCGGCGGGAGAGTCATCCTACAATGAGCAGTTCTTC
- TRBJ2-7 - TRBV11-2 CASGGRGEQYF TGTGCCAGTGGCGGTCGGGGCGAGCAGTACTTC
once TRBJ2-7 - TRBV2 CASSEMGVSSYEQYF TGTGCCAGCAGTGAAATGGGGGTTAGCTCCTACGAGCAGTACTTC
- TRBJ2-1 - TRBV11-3 CASSSLEAGRNNEQFF TGTGCCAGCAGCTCACTCGAGGCGGGAAGAAACAATGAGCAGTTCTTC
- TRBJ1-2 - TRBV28 CASSAQRGGRFYGYTF TGTGCCAGCAGTGCGCAGAGGGGGGGGCGCTTCTATGGCTACACCTTC
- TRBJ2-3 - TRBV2 CASRRDPLSTDTQYF TGTGCCAGCAGACGGGACCCGTTATCGACAGATACGCAGTATTTT
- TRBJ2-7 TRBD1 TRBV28 CASRTGTGPYEQYF TGTGCCAGCAGAACCGGGACAGGTCCCTACGAGCAGTACTTC
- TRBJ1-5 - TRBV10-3 CAISEALRGNQPQHF TGTGCCATCAGTGAAGCTCTGAGAGGCAATCAGCCCCAGCATTTT
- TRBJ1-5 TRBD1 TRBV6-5 CASSLNSGGQGQPQHF TGTGCCAGCAGTTTGAACAGTGGGGGACAGGGGCAGCCCCAGCATTTT
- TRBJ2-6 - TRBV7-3 CASSLTVRGTGANVLTF TGTGCCAGCAGCTTAACAGTCCGGGGAACTGGGGCCAACGTCCTGACTTTC
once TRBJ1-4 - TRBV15 CATSRTHPGEGEKLFF TGTGCCACCAGCAGGACCCACCCAGGGGAGGGTGAAAAACTGTTTTTT
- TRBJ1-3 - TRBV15 CATSRGRAGAGNTIYF TGTGCCACCAGCAGAGGAAGAGCAGGGGCGGGAAACACCATATATTTT
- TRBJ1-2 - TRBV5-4 CASSLNPTGSYGYTF TGTGCCAGCAGCTTGAATCCCACAGGGAGCTATGGCTACACCTTC
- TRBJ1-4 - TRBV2 CASSELRLRNEKLFF TGTGCCAGCAGTGAACTACGTTTACGCAATGAAAAACTGTTTTTT
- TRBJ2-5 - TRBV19 CASRAQGMTQYF TGTGCCAGTAGAGCACAGGGAATGACCCAGTACTTC
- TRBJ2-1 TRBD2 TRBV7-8 CASSPRVRTSTNEQFF TGTGCCAGCAGCCCCCGCGTGCGGACTAGCACCAATGAGCAGTTCTTC
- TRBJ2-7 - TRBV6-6 CASSYVGLAFYEQYF TGTGCCAGCAGTTACGTGGGCCTAGCGTTCTACGAGCAGTACTTC
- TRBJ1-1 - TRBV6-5 CASSYGPLNTEAFF TGTGCCAGCAGTTACGGGCCATTGAACACTGAAGCTTTCTTT
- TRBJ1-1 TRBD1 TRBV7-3 CASSLKGQGRTEAFF TGTGCCAGCAGCTTAAAGGGACAGGGGAGAACTGAAGCTTTCTTT